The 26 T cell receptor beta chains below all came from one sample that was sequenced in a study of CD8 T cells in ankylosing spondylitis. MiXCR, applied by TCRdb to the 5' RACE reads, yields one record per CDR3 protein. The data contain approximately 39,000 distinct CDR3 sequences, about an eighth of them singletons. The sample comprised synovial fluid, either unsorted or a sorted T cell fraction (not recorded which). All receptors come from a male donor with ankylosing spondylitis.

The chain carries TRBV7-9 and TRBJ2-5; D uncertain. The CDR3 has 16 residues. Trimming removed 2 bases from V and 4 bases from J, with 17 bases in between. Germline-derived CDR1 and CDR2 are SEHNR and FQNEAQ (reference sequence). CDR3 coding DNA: TGTGCCAGCAGCTTATGGAAATATCCTCCGGGAGAGACCCAGTACTTC. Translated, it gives CASSLWKYPPGETQYF.

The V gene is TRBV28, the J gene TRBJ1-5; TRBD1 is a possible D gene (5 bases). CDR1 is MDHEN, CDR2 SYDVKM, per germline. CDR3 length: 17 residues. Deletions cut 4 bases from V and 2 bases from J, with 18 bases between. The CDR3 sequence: CASSSTKDNPGNQPQHF. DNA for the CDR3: TGTGCCAGCAGTTCGACGAAGGACAATCCGGGCAATCAGCCCCAGCATTTT.

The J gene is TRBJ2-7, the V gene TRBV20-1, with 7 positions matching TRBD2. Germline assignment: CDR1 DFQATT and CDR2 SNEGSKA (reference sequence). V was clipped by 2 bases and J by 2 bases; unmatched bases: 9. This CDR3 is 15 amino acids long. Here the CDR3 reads CSARSGLSYPYEQYF. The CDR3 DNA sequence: TGCAGTGCTAGATCGGGACTATCCTACCCCTACGAGCAGTACTTC.

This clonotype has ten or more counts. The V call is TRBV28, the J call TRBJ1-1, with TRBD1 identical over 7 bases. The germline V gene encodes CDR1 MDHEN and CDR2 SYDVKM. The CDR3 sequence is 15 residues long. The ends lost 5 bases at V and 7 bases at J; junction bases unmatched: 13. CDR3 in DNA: TGTGCCAGCAGTCAGAGACTTACAGGGGTGGATGAAGCTTTCTTT. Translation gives CASSQRLTGVDEAFF.

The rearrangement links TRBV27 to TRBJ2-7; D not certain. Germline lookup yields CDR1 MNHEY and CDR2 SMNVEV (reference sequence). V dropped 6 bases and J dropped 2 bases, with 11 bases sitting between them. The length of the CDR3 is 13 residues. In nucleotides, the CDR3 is TGTGCCAGCAGCGGTAACCCCCCCTACGAGCAGTACTTC. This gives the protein CASSGNPPYEQYF.

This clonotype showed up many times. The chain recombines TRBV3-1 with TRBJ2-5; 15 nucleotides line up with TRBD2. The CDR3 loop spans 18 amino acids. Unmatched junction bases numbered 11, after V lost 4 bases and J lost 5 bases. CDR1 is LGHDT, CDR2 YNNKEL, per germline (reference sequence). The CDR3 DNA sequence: TGTGCCAGCAGCCCCGGGACTAGCGGGAGGCGGATGGGGGAGACCCAGTACTTC. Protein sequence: CASSPGTSGRRMGETQYF.

In DNA, the CDR3 is TGTGCCAGCAGTCCGATGAACACCGGGGAGCTGTTTTTT. This sequence encodes CASSPMNTGELFF. The chain has TRBV6-4 and TRBJ2-2; D not resolved. The V gene's germline CDR1 is MRHNA and CDR2 SNTAGT. V was clipped by 5 bases and J by 1 base, with 5 bases between them. The CDR3 length is 13 residues.

Here the CDR3 reads CASSELAGGQETQYF. CDR3 DNA sequence: TGTGCCAGCAGTGAACTAGCGGGAGGCCAAGAGACCCAGTACTTC. The V call is TRBV6-1, the J call TRBJ2-5; 11 positions agree with TRBD2. The V segment lost 2 bases and the J segment 1 base; nucleotides outside the gene matches: 0. CDR3 size: 15 residues. Germline V gives CDR1 MNHNS, CDR2 SASEGT.

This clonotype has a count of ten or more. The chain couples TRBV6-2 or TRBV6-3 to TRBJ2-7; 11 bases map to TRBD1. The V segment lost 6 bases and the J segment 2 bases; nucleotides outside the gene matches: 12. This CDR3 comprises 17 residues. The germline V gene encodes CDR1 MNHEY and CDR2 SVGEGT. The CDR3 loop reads CASSRAPGQGVAYEQYF. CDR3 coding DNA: TGTGCCAGCAGCCGCGCACCGGGACAGGGGGTAGCCTACGAGCAGTACTTC.

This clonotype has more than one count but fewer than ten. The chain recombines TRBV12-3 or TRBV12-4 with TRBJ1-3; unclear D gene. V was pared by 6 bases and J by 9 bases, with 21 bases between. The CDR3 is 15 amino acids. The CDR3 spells CASSPPAALLGTIYF. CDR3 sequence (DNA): TGTGCCAGCAGCCCACCGGCGGCTCTCTTAGGCACCATATATTTT.

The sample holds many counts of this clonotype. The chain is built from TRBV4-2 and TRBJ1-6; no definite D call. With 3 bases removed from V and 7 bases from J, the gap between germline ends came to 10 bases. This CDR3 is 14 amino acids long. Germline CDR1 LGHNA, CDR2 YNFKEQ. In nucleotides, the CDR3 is TGTGCCAGCAGCCATGGAGGTCAAAATTCACCCCTCCACTTT. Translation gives CASSHGGQNSPLHF.

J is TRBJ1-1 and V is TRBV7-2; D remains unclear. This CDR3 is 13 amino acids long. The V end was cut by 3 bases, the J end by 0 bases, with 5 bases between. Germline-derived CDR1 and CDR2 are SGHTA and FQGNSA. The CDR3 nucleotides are TGTGCCAGCAGCTTCACGATGAACACTGAAGCTTTCTTT. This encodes CASSFTMNTEAFF. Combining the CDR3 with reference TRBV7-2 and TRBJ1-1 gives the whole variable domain GAGVSQSPSNKVTEKGKDVELRCDPISGHTALYWYRQSLGQGLEFLIYFQGNSAPDKSGLPSDRFSAERTGGSVSTLTIQRTQQEDSAVYLCASSFTMNTEAFFGQGTRLTVV.

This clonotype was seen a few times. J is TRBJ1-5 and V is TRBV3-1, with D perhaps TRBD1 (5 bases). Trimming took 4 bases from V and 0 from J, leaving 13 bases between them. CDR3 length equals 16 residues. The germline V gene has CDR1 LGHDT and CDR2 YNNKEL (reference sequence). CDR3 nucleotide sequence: TGTGCCAGCAGCCCCAGAGCAGGGCATAGCAATCAGCCCCAGCATTTT. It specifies CASSPRAGHSNQPQHF.

The CDR3 is CSVEGVSGRALYEQYF. The CDR3 DNA follows: TGCAGCGTTGAAGGAGTTAGCGGGAGGGCCCTCTACGAGCAGTACTTC. The chain combines TRBV29-1 with TRBJ2-7; 11 bases agree with TRBD2. Germline V lookup: CDR1 SQVTM, CDR2 ANQGSEA. Trimming cost V 1 base and J 3 bases; bases outside gene matches: 8. The CDR3 length is 16 residues.

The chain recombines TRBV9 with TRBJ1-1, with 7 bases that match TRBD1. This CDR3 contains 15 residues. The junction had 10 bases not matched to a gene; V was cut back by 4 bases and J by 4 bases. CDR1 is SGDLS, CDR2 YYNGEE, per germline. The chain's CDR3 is CASSPDRAVSTEAFF. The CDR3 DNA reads TGTGCCAGCAGCCCCGACAGGGCGGTGAGCACTGAAGCTTTCTTT.

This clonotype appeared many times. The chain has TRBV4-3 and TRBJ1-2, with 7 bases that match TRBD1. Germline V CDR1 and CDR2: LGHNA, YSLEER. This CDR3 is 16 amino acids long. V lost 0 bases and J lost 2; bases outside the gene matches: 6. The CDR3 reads CASSQELDRANYGYTF. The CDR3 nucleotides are TGCGCCAGCAGCCAAGAGCTCGACAGGGCGAACTATGGCTACACCTTC.

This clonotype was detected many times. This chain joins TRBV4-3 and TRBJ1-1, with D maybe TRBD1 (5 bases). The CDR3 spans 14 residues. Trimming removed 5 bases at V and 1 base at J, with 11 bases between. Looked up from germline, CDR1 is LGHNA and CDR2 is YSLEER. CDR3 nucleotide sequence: TGCGCCAGCAGCTTACTGGGGGGGAACACTGAAGCTTTCTTT. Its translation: CASSLLGGNTEAFF.

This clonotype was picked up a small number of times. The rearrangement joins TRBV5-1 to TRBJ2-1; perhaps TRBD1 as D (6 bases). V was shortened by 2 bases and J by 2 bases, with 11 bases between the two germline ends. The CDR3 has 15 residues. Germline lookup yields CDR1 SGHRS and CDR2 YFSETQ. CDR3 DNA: TGCGCCAGCAGCTTACAACAGGGAGCCTACAATGAGCAGTTCTTC. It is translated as CASSLQQGAYNEQFF.

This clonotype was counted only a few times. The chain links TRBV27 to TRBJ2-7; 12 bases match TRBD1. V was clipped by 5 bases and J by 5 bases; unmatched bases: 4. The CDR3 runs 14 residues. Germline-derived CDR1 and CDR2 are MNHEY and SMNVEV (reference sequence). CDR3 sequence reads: CASSHRDRGHEQYF. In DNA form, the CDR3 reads TGTGCCAGCAGTCACCGGGACAGGGGGCACGAGCAGTACTTC.

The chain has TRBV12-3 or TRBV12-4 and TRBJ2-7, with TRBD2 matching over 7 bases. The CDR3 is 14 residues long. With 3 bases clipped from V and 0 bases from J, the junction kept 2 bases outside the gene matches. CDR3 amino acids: CASSFWGGSYEQYF. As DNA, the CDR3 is TGTGCCAGCAGTTTTTGGGGGGGCTCCTACGAGCAGTACTTC.

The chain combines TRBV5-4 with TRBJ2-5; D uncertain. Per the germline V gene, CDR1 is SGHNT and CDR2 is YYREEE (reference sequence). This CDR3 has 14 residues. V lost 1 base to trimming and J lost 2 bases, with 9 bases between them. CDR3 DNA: TGTGCCAGCAGCTTGCACTTCCTTCAAGAGACCCAGTACTTC. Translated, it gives CASSLHFLQETQYF.

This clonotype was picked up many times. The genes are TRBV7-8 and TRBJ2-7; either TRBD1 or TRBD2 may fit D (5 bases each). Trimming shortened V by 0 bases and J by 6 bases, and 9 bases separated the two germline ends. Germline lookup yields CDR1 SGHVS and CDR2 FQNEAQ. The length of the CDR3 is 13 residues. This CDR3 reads CASSLADGGEQYF. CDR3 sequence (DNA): TGTGCCAGCAGCTTAGCGGATGGGGGCGAGCAGTACTTC.

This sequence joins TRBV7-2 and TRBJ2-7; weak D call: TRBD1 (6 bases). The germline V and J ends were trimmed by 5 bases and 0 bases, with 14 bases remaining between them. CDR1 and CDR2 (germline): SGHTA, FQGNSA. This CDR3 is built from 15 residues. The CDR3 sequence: CASSPDRRISYEQYF. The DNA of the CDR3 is TGTGCCAGCAGCCCGGACAGACGAATCTCCTACGAGCAGTACTTC.

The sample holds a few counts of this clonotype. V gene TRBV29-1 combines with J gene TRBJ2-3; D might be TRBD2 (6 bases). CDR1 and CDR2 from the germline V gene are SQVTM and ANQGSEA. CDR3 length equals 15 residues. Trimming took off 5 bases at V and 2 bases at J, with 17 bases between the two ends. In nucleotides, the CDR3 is TGCAGCGTTTTGAGTAGCGGACAAGCCACAGATACGCAGTATTTT. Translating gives CSVLSSGQATDTQYF.

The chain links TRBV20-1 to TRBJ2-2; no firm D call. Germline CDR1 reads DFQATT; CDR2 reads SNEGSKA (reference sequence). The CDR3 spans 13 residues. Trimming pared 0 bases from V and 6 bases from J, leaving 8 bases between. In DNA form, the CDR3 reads TGCAGTGCTAGAGATTTGGGGTCCGGGGAGCTGTTTTTT. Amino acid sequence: CSARDLGSGELFF.

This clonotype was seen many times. The CDR3 reads CASSSYRDRGLRTEAFF. CDR3 sequence (DNA): TGTGCCAGCAGTTCGTACCGGGACAGGGGGCTCCGGACTGAAGCTTTCTTT. This chain joins TRBV28 and TRBJ1-1; 12 bases fit TRBD1. The V segment lost 4 bases and the J segment 5 bases; nucleotides outside the gene matches: 11. This CDR3 is built from 17 residues. Germline V gene lookup returns CDR1 MDHEN and CDR2 SYDVKM.